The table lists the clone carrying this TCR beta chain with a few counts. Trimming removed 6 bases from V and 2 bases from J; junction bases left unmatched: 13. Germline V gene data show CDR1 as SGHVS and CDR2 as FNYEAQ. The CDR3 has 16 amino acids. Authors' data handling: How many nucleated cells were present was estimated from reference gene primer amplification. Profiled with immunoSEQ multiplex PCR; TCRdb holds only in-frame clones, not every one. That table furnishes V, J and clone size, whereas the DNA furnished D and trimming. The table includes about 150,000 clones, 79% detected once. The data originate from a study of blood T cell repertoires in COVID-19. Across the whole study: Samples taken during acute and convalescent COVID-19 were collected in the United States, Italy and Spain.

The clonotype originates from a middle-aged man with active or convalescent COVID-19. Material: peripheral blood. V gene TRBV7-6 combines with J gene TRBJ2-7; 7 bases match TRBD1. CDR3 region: CASSPLGRGLAYEQYF. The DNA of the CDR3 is TGTGCCAGCAGTCCCTTGGGCAGGGGGTTGGCCTACGAGCAGTACTTC.